The 30 T cell receptor beta chains below all came from one sample that was sequenced in a study of T-cell reconstitution after alpha-beta-depleted transplantation in children. Unique molecular identifiers were used in preparing the TCRbeta library. TCRdb ran MiXCR on the PCR reads and lists one entry per CDR3 protein. This sample carries about 440,000 distinct CDR3 sequences, around two fifths of them seen once, and the ten largest clones take approximately 25%. The sample consisted of PBMCs, taken before TCRalphabeta/CD19-depleted stem cell transplant. These receptors originate from a girl aged 2-10 years with aplastic anemia, due to receive a stem cell transplant.

V usage is TRBV6-1 and J usage is TRBJ1-1, with D possibly matching TRBD1 (5 bases). CDR3 length: 15 residues. The V end lost 5 bases, the J end lost 0 bases, and 13 bases lay between the germline ends. Germline V CDR1 and CDR2: MNHNS, SASEGT. CDR3 residues: CASSQPGRVNTEAFF. CDR3 coding DNA: TGTGCCAGCAGTCAACCGGGACGGGTGAACACTGAAGCTTTCTTT.

This chain joins TRBV20-1 and TRBJ2-1; TRBD2 aligns across 7 bases. Losses at the gene ends were 7 bases for V and 3 bases for J; bases not matched to a gene: 3. Germline CDR1 reads DFQATT; CDR2 reads SNEGSKA (reference sequence). This CDR3 is 12 amino acids long. CDR3 DNA sequence: TGCAGTGGAACTAGCGTCTACAATGAGCAGTTCTTC. Translation: CSGTSVYNEQFF.

Ten or more counts support this clonotype. The chain combines TRBV21-1 with TRBJ2-3; the table assigns TRBD1, which was not confirmed against the DNA. TRBV21-1 is classified as a pseudogene. CDR3 size: 17 residues. This chain's CDR3 is CASSASSTDTPLGTQYF. The CDR3 nucleotides are TGTGCCAGCAGCGCATCATCGACGGACACCCCACTCGGTACGCAGTATTTT.

This chain uses TRBV20-1 with TRBJ2-4; D might be TRBD2 (5 bases). This CDR3 comprises 16 residues. From germline, CDR1 is DFQATT and CDR2 SNEGSKA (reference sequence). The V gene lost 6 bases and the J gene lost 0 bases, with 18 bases spanning the gap. CDR3 sequence (DNA): TGCAGTGCCCCGCCGTCAGCGGAAGTAGCCAAAAACATTCAGTACTTC. Amino acids: CSAPPSAEVAKNIQYF.

This clonotype was counted ten times or more. The V gene is TRBV7-9, the J gene TRBJ2-4; 10 nucleotides agree with TRBD1. Germline loops: CDR1 SEHNR, CDR2 FQNEAQ (reference sequence). V lost 5 bases to trimming and J lost 4 bases; unmatched junction nucleotides: 8. This CDR3 is 16 amino acids long. CDR3 nucleotides: TGTGCCAGCAGCCCGGGGACAGGGGAGCCTAAAAACATTCAGTACTTC. Protein: CASSPGTGEPKNIQYF.

The chain employs TRBV11-2 and TRBJ2-3, with unresolved D. This CDR3 is built from 15 residues. The V gene's germline CDR1 is SGHAT and CDR2 FQNNGV. V was cut by 1 base and J by 5 bases, with 13 bases left in between. CDR3: CASSLVRSAQDTQYF. The CDR3 DNA reads TGTGCCAGCAGCTTAGTCCGGTCCGCGCAAGATACGCAGTATTTT. Variable domain in full (rest from reference TRBV11-2 and TRBJ2-3): EAGVAQSPRYKIIEKRQSVAFWCNPISGHATLYWYQQILGQGPKLLIQFQNNGVVDDSQLPKDRFSAERLKGVDSTLKIQPAKLEDSAVYLCASSLVRSAQDTQYFGPGTRLTVL.

The chain links TRBV19 to TRBJ2-1, with a tentative D call TRBD2 (5 bases). Germline lookup yields CDR1 LNHDA and CDR2 SQIVND (reference sequence). The CDR3 covers 16 residues. V was cut by 6 bases and J by 4 bases, with 19 bases left in between. CDR3 DNA: TGTGCCAGTAGCACACTTGGACTTTCCGGATACAATGAGCAGTTCTTC. The encoded protein is CASSTLGLSGYNEQFF.

This clonotype was detected ten times or more. The chain uses TRBV3-1 and TRBJ2-3, with 14 bases matching TRBD2. V gave up 4 bases and J gave up 6 bases; unmatched junction bases: 6. Per the germline V gene, CDR1 is LGHDT and CDR2 is YNNKEL (reference sequence). The CDR3 sequence is 16 residues long. The CDR3 DNA reads TGTGCCAGCAGCCCGACTAGCGGGAGGGCCGGGGATACGCAGTATTTT. This encodes CASSPTSGRAGDTQYF.

V is TRBV29-1 and J is TRBJ1-1, with D unclear. Trimming left V 3 bases short and J 0 bases short, with 11 bases between. The CDR3 totals 14 residues. Germline V gene lookup returns CDR1 SQVTM and CDR2 ANQGSEA. The CDR3 DNA sequence: TGCAGCGTTGAGGGCGGATACATGAACACTGAAGCTTTCTTT. This encodes CSVEGGYMNTEAFF.

This clonotype was seen repeatedly, ten times or more. The V call is TRBV29-1, the J call TRBJ1-3; D is perhaps TRBD1 (5 bases). Germline V lookup: CDR1 SQVTM, CDR2 ANQGSEA. V gave up 5 bases and J gave up 4 bases, with 9 bases separating them. The CDR3 has 12 amino acids. The CDR3 here is CSVKGSGNTIYF. Written as DNA, the CDR3 is TGCAGCGTTAAGGGGAGCGGAAACACCATATATTTT. Full variable domain (outside the CDR3, taken from reference TRBV29-1 and TRBJ1-3): SAVISQKPSRDICQRGTSLTIQCQVDSQVTMMFWYRQQPGQSLTLIATANQGSEATYESGFVIDKFPISRPNLTFSTLTVSNMSPEDSSIYLCSVKGSGNTIYFGEGSWLTVV.

V gene TRBV19 combines with J gene TRBJ2-2; weak D call: TRBD2 (5 bases). Trimming stripped 7 bases from V and 4 bases from J, with 19 bases between. CDR1 and CDR2 (germline): LNHDA, SQIVND (reference sequence). This CDR3 has 16 amino acids. The CDR3 spells CASKTPSRVGTGELFF. The CDR3 DNA follows: TGTGCCAGTAAAACCCCCTCGAGGGTGGGCACCGGGGAGCTGTTTTTT.

This chain joins TRBV10-3 and TRBJ2-7, with D hard to call. CDR3 length equals 12 residues. Germline values: CDR1 ENHRY, CDR2 SYGVKD. The V end was cut by 8 bases, the J end by 3 bases, with 11 bases between. This CDR3 reads CAIGLADYEQYF. CDR3 sequence (DNA): TGTGCCATCGGATTGGCAGACTACGAGCAGTACTTC.

This clonotype was seen ten or more times. J is TRBJ1-4 and V is TRBV20-1; D is undetermined. V lost 3 bases and J lost 1, with 12 bases in between. The CDR3 extends over 15 amino acids. The germline CDR1 and CDR2 sequences are DFQATT and SNEGSKA (reference sequence). The CDR3 DNA follows: TGCAGTGCTAGCATGTCAATTGTAACTAATGAAAAACTGTTTTTT. Its protein product is CSASMSIVTNEKLFF.

This clonotype turned up a few times. The gene calls are TRBV7-9 and TRBJ2-1; TRBD2 matches at 7 bases. Germline V gene lookup returns CDR1 SEHNR and CDR2 FQNEAQ (reference sequence). J lost 0 bases, V lost 5 bases, and 7 bases had no gene match. This CDR3 is built from 16 residues. The CDR3 nucleotides read TGTGCCAGCAGCATCCCGGCGGGGGACTCCTACAATGAGCAGTTCTTC. Its protein product is CASSIPAGDSYNEQFF.

The chain combines TRBV29-1 with TRBJ2-1; TRBD1 or TRBD2 may be the D gene (6 bases each). This CDR3 spans 15 amino acids. The V gene's germline CDR1 is SQVTM and CDR2 ANQGSEA. The V end was cut by 3 bases, the J end by 8 bases, with 20 bases between. The CDR3: CSVDTRGGMLDEQFF. CDR3 DNA: TGCAGCGTTGATACCAGAGGGGGGATGTTGGATGAGCAGTTCTTC.

Ten or more counts support this clonotype. This chain links TRBV12-3 or TRBV12-4 with TRBJ2-1; 11 bases match TRBD2. With V trimmed by 4 bases and J by 7 bases, 6 bases remained unmatched. This CDR3 spans 15 amino acids. The CDR3 sequence is CASSYPGLAENEQFF. The CDR3 region has the DNA TGTGCCAGCAGTTACCCGGGACTAGCGGAGAATGAGCAGTTCTTC.

This clonotype was observed a handful of times. The chain has TRBV7-2 and TRBJ2-3, with a weak D call TRBD2 (6 bases). The CDR3 contains 15 residues. Trimming removed 5 bases at V and 0 bases at J, with 12 bases between. From germline, CDR1 is SGHTA and CDR2 FQGNSA. The CDR3 DNA sequence: TGTGCCAGCAGCGGCTCCGGGACTAGCACAGATACGCAGTATTTT. This codes for CASSGSGTSTDTQYF.

This clonotype was counted between two and nine times. The chain combines TRBV20-1 with TRBJ1-2; the match to TRBD1 covers 9 bases. CDR1 DFQATT and CDR2 SNEGSKA come from the germline V gene (reference sequence). After removal of 4 bases from V and 4 bases from J, the junction contained 10 bases not matched to a gene. The CDR3 is 15 amino acids. The CDR3 spells CSAKVAGTGLYGYTF. The CDR3 bases are TGCAGTGCTAAAGTTGCCGGGACAGGGCTCTATGGCTACACCTTC.

V is TRBV6-2 or TRBV6-3 and J is TRBJ2-1; 11 bases map to TRBD1. The CDR3 loop spans 15 amino acids. In germline, CDR1 is MNHEY, CDR2 SVGEGT. The V segment lost 6 bases and the J segment 2 bases; nucleotides outside the gene matches: 3. CDR3 region: CASSWDRGTYNEQFF. The CDR3 DNA sequence: TGTGCCAGCAGCTGGGACAGGGGGACCTACAATGAGCAGTTCTTC.

This clonotype has more than one count but fewer than ten. The chain's CDR3 is CSVGLDRVAEKLFF. In DNA form, the CDR3 reads TGCAGCGTTGGCCTGGACAGGGTTGCTGAAAAACTGTTTTTT. The chain is built from TRBV29-1 and TRBJ1-4; TRBD1 aligns across 8 bases. The CDR3 covers 14 residues. V shed 4 bases and J 7 bases; nucleotides not matched to a gene: 8. Looked up from germline, CDR1 is SQVTM and CDR2 is ANQGSEA. Complete variable domain (other parts from reference TRBV29-1 and TRBJ1-4): SAVISQKPSRDICQRGTSLTIQCQVDSQVTMMFWYRQQPGQSLTLIATANQGSEATYESGFVIDKFPISRPNLTFSTLTVSNMSPEDSSIYLCSVGLDRVAEKLFFGSGTQLSVL.

The genes are TRBV7-9 and TRBJ2-7, with TRBD2 matching over 8 bases. V lost 5 bases and J lost 2; bases outside the gene matches: 8. Germline CDR1 SEHNR, CDR2 FQNEAQ (reference sequence). The CDR3 runs 15 residues. The CDR3: CASSLESGSPYEQYF. DNA of the CDR3: TGTGCCAGCAGCCTAGAGAGCGGGAGTCCCTACGAGCAGTACTTC.

The chain uses TRBV7-6 and TRBJ2-1, with 13 bases identical to TRBD2. The germline V gene encodes CDR1 SGHVS and CDR2 FNYEAQ. The CDR3 runs to 17 residues. Trimming took 1 base from V and 9 from J; bases not matched to a gene: 9. The DNA for the CDR3 is TGTGCCAGCAGCTTAGGAGGGGGGACTAGCGGGACATGTGAGCAGTTCTTC. It translates to CASSLGGGTSGTCEQFF.

This chain uses TRBV20-1 with TRBJ2-1, with D possibly TRBD1 on 6 matching bases. CDR1 is DFQATT, CDR2 SNEGSKA, per germline (reference sequence). CDR3 length equals 14 residues. The germline V and J ends were trimmed by 1 base and 7 bases, with 14 bases remaining between them. The CDR3 spells CSARVGAALNEQFF. The CDR3 DNA is TGCAGTGCTAGAGTGGGGGCGGCCCTGAATGAGCAGTTCTTC.

This clonotype was seen many times. The J gene is TRBJ2-1, the V gene TRBV20-1; no reliable D call. The CDR3 extends over 12 amino acids. Trimming removed 0 bases at V and 7 bases at J, with 7 bases between. Germline lookup yields CDR1 DFQATT and CDR2 SNEGSKA (reference sequence). CDR3 sequence: CSARDPPNEQFF. Here the CDR3 DNA reads TGCAGTGCTAGAGATCCGCCGAATGAGCAGTTCTTC.

The rearrangement uses TRBV5-1 and TRBJ2-1, with D possibly matching TRBD2 (5 bases). The germline V and J ends were trimmed by 0 bases and 6 bases, with 16 bases remaining between them. Germline lookup yields CDR1 SGHRS and CDR2 YFSETQ. The CDR3 is 16 amino acids. CDR3 sequence reads: CASSLVGGPTTNEQFF. As DNA, the CDR3 is TGCGCCAGCAGCTTGGTAGGAGGCCCTACCACCAATGAGCAGTTCTTC.

This clonotype was counted once. The chain recombines TRBV29-1 with TRBJ2-1; D remains unclear. Trimming shortened V by 5 bases and J by 0 bases, and 14 bases separated the two germline ends. CDR1 SQVTM and CDR2 ANQGSEA come from the germline V gene. This CDR3 comprises 15 residues. The CDR3 sequence: CSVILSTSSYNEQFF. The CDR3 DNA follows: TGCAGCGTTATCCTCTCTACGAGCTCCTACAATGAGCAGTTCTTC.

This clonotype was observed many times. The chain couples TRBV2 to TRBJ2-3, with D maybe TRBD2 (6 bases). The length of the CDR3 is 17 residues. V lost 5 bases and J lost 5, with 23 bases in between. Per the germline V gene, CDR1 is SNHLY and CDR2 is FYNNEI. For the CDR3, the DNA is TGTGCCAGCAGTCCGAAGATACCCGGGAGCGCCGGAGATACGCAGTATTTT. Amino acids: CASSPKIPGSAGDTQYF.

Ten or more counts support this clonotype. V and J are TRBV20-1 and TRBJ2-3; D might be TRBD2 (6 bases). Trimming shortened V by 8 bases and J by 5 bases, and 17 bases separated the two germline ends. Germline CDR1 reads DFQATT; CDR2 reads SNEGSKA (reference sequence). The CDR3 runs 13 residues. CDR3 sequence reads: CSPFIADRDTQYF. The CDR3 DNA is TGCAGTCCCTTCATAGCGGATAGAGATACGCAGTATTTT.

The chain carries TRBV3-1 and TRBJ2-1; a weak D match, TRBD2 (5 bases). The CDR3 is made up of 15 amino acids. Germline CDR1 and CDR2: LGHDT and YNNKEL (reference sequence). Trimming stripped 4 bases from V and 0 bases from J, with 10 bases between. For the CDR3, the DNA is TGTGCCAGCAGCCGGACTCCCAGCTCCTACAATGAGCAGTTCTTC. Protein product: CASSRTPSSYNEQFF.

The chain carries TRBV10-2 and TRBJ2-7, with D possibly called TRBD1 or TRBD2 (5 bases each). Germline lookup yields CDR1 WSHSY and CDR2 SAAADI. The CDR3 covers 15 residues. Trimming removed 1 base from V and 0 bases from J, with 10 bases in between. The CDR3, as DNA: TGCGCCAGCAGTGAGTGGGGACCCAGCTCCTACGAGCAGTACTTC. Amino acids: CASSEWGPSSYEQYF.